The TCR beta chain under discussion was sequenced for a study of cytomegalovirus exposure and HLA in healthy donors. The germline V and J ends were trimmed by 3 bases and 6 bases, with 12 bases remaining between them. Germline V gene sequence: CDR1 KGHSH, CDR2 LQKENI. The CDR3 spans 14 residues. Primers for the PCR totalled 60 Vbeta and 13 Jbeta. Generated by immunoSEQ multiplex PCR, the TCRdb table keeps only in-frame clones and is missing some. The sample lists about 150,000 clones; 79% were seen once. V gene TRBV18 combines with J gene TRBJ2-1; the D gene is possibly TRBD2 (6 bases). The clonotype originates from a middle-aged man in good health and CMV-seropositive. Source material: PBMCs. The DNA of the CDR3 is TGTGCCAGCTCACCTCCGGGACTTGCCAATGAGCAGTTCTTC. Amino acid sequence: CASSPPGLANEQFF.